What follows are 9 T cell receptor beta chains derived from one specimen sequenced in a study of T-cell reconstitution after alpha-beta-depleted transplantation in children. It was with unique molecular identifiers that the TCRbeta library was prepared. TCRdb independently ran MiXCR on the PCR reads; one entry per CDR3 protein. The repertoire consists of around 370,000 distinct CDR3 sequences, with 10% occurring once and the leading ten covering 2% to 2.5%. This material consisted of PBMCs from the stem cell graft donor, taken from the stem cell graft. These receptors all come from a human donor who donated a stem cell graft to a child with acute lymphoblastic leukemia.

The chain is built from TRBV28 and TRBJ2-6, with a tentative D call TRBD1 (6 bases). Germline V gene data show CDR1 as MDHEN and CDR2 as SYDVKM. V shed 6 bases and J shed 11 bases, with 23 bases lying between them. CDR3 length: 16 residues. In DNA form, the CDR3 reads TGTGCCAGCAGCTTCAACGTACAGGGTGCCGGCTACGTCCTGACTTTC. Translation gives CASSFNVQGAGYVLTF.

The CDR3 region is CSAPSAFPSTDTQYF. CDR3 bases: TGCAGTGCTCCCTCGGCCTTTCCTAGCACAGATACGCAGTATTTT. The chain couples TRBV20-1 to TRBJ2-3; D call uncertain. Germline CDR1 is DFQATT and CDR2 is SNEGSKA (reference sequence). This CDR3 has 15 residues. V was clipped by 5 bases and J by 0 bases, with 15 bases between them.

This clonotype has at least ten counts. The genes are TRBV9 and TRBJ1-5; D call uncertain. Trimming stripped 4 bases from V and 0 bases from J, with 8 bases between. The germline V gene has CDR1 SGDLS and CDR2 YYNGEE. The CDR3 contains 14 residues. The CDR3 sequence: CASSPGVSNQPQHF. In nucleotides, the CDR3 is TGTGCCAGCAGCCCAGGTGTTAGCAATCAGCCCCAGCATTTT.

This clonotype came up many times. This chain joins TRBV4-1 and TRBJ2-7; possible D gene TRBD2, 5 bases. The CDR3 runs 14 residues. V lost 0 bases and J 3 bases, leaving 9 bases between the germline ends. CDR1 and CDR2 (germline): MGHRA, YSYEKL. DNA of the CDR3: TGCGCCAGCAGCCAAGATCTAGGAGGCTACGAGCAGTACTTC. It encodes CASSQDLGGYEQYF.

This clonotype has just a few counts. The J gene is TRBJ2-1, the V gene TRBV12-3 or TRBV12-4, with 13 bases identical to TRBD2. The CDR3 is made up of 16 amino acids. Losses at the gene ends were 4 bases for V and 6 bases for J; bases not matched to a gene: 6. CDR3 amino acids: CASSSQGLAGSNEQFF. In nucleotides, the CDR3 is TGTGCCAGCAGTTCCCAGGGACTAGCGGGAAGCAATGAGCAGTTCTTC.

This rearrangement joins TRBV12-3 or TRBV12-4 to TRBJ1-5; weak D call: TRBD1 (5 bases). V was clipped by 6 bases and J by 1 base, with 19 bases between them. The CDR3 covers 17 residues. In DNA form, the CDR3 reads TGTGCCAGCAGCTCGGGCTGGGGGGTAGACAGCAATCAGCCCCAGCATTTT. Its protein product is CASSSGWGVDSNQPQHF.

As to this clonotype: The final CDR3 position lacks the conserved phenylalanine or tryptophan, pointing to a likely read error. The V call is TRBV4-2, the J call TRBJ2-5; the D gene is possibly TRBD2 (5 bases). The CDR3 runs 15 residues. Between the trimmed V and J ends, which lost 0 bases and 2 bases, there was a span of 10 bases. From germline, CDR1 is LGHNA and CDR2 YNFKEQ. The chain's CDR3 is CASSQEASGQETQYY. CDR3 nucleotides: TGTGCCAGCAGCCAAGAGGCCAGCGGACAAGAGACCCAGTACTAC.

The genes are TRBV20-1 and TRBJ2-7; a weak D match, TRBD2 (6 bases). Deletions cut 3 bases from V and 6 bases from J, with 12 bases between. CDR1 DFQATT and CDR2 SNEGSKA come from the germline V gene (reference sequence). This CDR3 contains 12 residues. The CDR3 region is CSASGSMREQYF. CDR3 bases: TGCAGTGCTAGCGGGAGTATGCGCGAGCAGTACTTC.

This clonotype was seen only a few times. This chain uses TRBV4-3 with TRBJ2-3; 7 positions match TRBD2. Germline-derived CDR1 and CDR2 are LGHNA and YSLEER. V lost 0 bases, J lost 2 bases, and 5 bases stayed unmatched. The CDR3 consists of 16 residues. The CDR3: CASSQDPGGTTDTQYF. DNA of the CDR3: TGCGCCAGCAGCCAAGATCCGGGAGGTACCACAGATACGCAGTATTTT.